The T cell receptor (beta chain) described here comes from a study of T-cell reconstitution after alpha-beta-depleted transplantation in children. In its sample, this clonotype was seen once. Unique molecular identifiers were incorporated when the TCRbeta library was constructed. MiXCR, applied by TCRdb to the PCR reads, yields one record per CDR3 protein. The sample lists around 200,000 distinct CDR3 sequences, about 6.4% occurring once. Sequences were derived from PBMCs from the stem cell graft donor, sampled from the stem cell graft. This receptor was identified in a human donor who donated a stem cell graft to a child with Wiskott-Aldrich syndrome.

The CDR3 nucleotides read TGTGCCAGCAGCTTAGTCCCCCAGGACTATGGCTACACCTTC. It encodes CASSLVPQDYGYTF. V gene TRBV7-9 combines with J gene TRBJ1-2; D is unresolved. CDR1 and CDR2 (germline): SEHNR, FQNEAQ (reference sequence). This CDR3 is 14 amino acids long. Trimming left V 1 base short and J 3 bases short, with 9 bases between.